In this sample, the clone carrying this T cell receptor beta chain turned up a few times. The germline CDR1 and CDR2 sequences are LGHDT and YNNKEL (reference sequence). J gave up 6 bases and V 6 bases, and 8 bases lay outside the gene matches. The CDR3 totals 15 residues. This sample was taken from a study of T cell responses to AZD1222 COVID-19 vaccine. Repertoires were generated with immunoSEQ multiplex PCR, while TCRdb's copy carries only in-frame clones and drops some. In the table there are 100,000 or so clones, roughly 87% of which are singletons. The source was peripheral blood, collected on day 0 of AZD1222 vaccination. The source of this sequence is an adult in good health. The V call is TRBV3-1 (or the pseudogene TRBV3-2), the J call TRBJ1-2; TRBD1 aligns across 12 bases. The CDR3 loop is CASRSRDRGLDGYTF. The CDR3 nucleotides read TGTGCCAGCAGGTCCCGGGACAGGGGGCTGGATGGCTACACCTTC.